What follows are 8 T cell receptor beta chains derived from one specimen sequenced in a study of tumor-infiltrating lymphocytes in primary liver carcinoma. With a constant-region primer, TCR beta cDNA was made from 450 to 550 ng of total RNA. TCR beta libraries came from three nested multiplex PCR rounds using slightly modified ARM-PCR. Running about 11 cycles apiece, the first two PCR rounds relied on TRBV1-TRBV30 forward primers together with a C-beta reverse primer. From the multiplex PCR reads, TCRdb called clonotypes with MiXCR, one entry per CDR3 protein. This sample has 84,000 or so distinct CDR3 sequences; 72% occur once, and the top ten carry roughly 21%. Taking about 17-33 mg of unsorted bulk tissue, the authors co-extracted RNA and DNA. Sample: liver tumor tissue from sampling region 1. The subset here: tumor region T1, superior pole. The source of these receptors is a man aged 40-50 years with primary liver carcinoma and hepatitis B virus infection.

This clonotype was counted ten times or more. The chain uses TRBV4-1 and TRBJ2-1; the D is unclear. Germline V gene lookup returns CDR1 MGHRA and CDR2 YSYEKL. Trimming took off 3 bases at V and 7 bases at J, with 7 bases between the two ends. CDR3 size: 12 residues. The DNA of the CDR3 is TGCGCCAGCAGCCAGACACCAAATGAGCAGTTCTTC. This translates into CASSQTPNEQFF.

This clonotype was counted only a few times. The V gene is TRBV18, the J gene TRBJ1-4; 10 positions agree with TRBD1. The CDR3 has 16 amino acids. V trimming: 3 bases; J trimming: 5 bases; junction bases outside the gene matches: 6. Germline CDR1 reads KGHSH; CDR2 reads LQKENI. Here the CDR3 DNA reads TGTGCCAGCTCACCGATCCCGGGACAGGGGAATGAAAAACTGTTTTTT. Translation: CASSPIPGQGNEKLFF.

Ten or more counts support this clonotype. The rearrangement uses TRBV29-1 and TRBJ1-1, with D possibly TRBD1 on 6 matching bases. The CDR3 loop spans 10 amino acids. Trimming stripped 7 bases from V and 5 bases from J, with 8 bases between. The germline V gene has CDR1 SQVTM and CDR2 ANQGSEA. The CDR3 loop is CSEGGTEAFF. The CDR3 DNA reads as TGCAGCGAGGGGGGAACTGAAGCTTTCTTT.

With respect to this clonotype: A much larger clone is a single base away; this may be a read error. The V and J genes are TRBV5-5 and TRBJ2-5; D remains unclear. This CDR3 comprises 15 residues. From germline, CDR1 is SGHKS and CDR2 YYEKEE (reference sequence). CDR3 coding DNA: TGTGTCAGCAGCTTACCAAAGACATACCAAGAGACCCAGTACTTC. Amino acids: CVSSLPKTYQETQYF.

Comments on this clonotype: Relative to the germline gene, one junction end is altered; a read error may explain this. The V call is TRBV12-3 or TRBV12-4, the J call TRBJ1-5, with D possibly being TRBD1 (5 bases). This CDR3 contains 23 residues. CDR3 in amino acids: CASSLLNRQFGVSGTYRNQPQHF. DNA for the CDR3: TGCGCCAGCAGTTTGTTGAATCGACAGTTCGGGGTATCTGGGACCTATAGAAATCAGCCCCAGCATTTT.

This clonotype has just a few counts. A much larger clone sits a single nucleotide away, making a read error possible. V gene TRBV6-1 combines with J gene TRBJ1-1, with D perhaps matching TRBD1 (5 bases). This CDR3 comprises 13 residues. CDR1 is MNHNS, CDR2 SASEGT, per germline. The CDR3 sequence: CASTRDFNTGAFF. The CDR3 coding sequence is TGTGCCAGCACTAGGGACTTCAACACTGGAGCTTTCTTT.

As concerns this clonotype: The CDR3 carries no conserved terminal phenylalanine or tryptophan, so it likely arises from a read error. J is TRBJ2-7 and V is TRBV7-8; D is perhaps TRBD1 or TRBD2 (5 bases each). Germline V lookup: CDR1 SGHVS, CDR2 FQNEAQ. This CDR3 spans 14 amino acids. CDR3 amino acids: CASSLGTDNYEQYL. The DNA of the CDR3 is TGTGCTAGCAGCTTAGGGACGGACAACTACGAGCAGTACCTC.

The V gene is TRBV20-1, the J gene TRBJ2-1, with TRBD2 matching 8 bases. In germline, CDR1 is DFQATT, CDR2 SNEGSKA (reference sequence). CDR3 length: 15 residues. With 0 bases clipped from V and 16 bases from J, the junction kept 17 bases outside the gene matches. CDR3: CSARDGTGGANEYFF. The DNA for the CDR3 is TGCAGTGCTAGAGATGGAACGGGAGGGGCCAATGAGTACTTCTTC.